Following are 23 T cell receptor beta chains from one sample sequenced in a study of T cells expressing NK-cell markers. TCRdb reanalyzed the 5' RACE reads and collapses them to one entry per CDR3 protein, without DNA. Its table records approximately 440,000 distinct CDR3 sequences. Sequencing was carried out using blood T cells: a sorted CD56 or NKG2C T cell subset, CD4+ or CD8+ T cells, or bulk PBMC T cells (not recorded which). Every receptor here comes from a woman aged 50 to 65 in good health.

This sequence joins TRBV15 and TRBJ1-1; checking the TCRdb D call of TRBD1 is not possible without DNA. Germline V gene data show CDR1 as LNHNV and CDR2 as YYDKDF (reference sequence). The CDR3 covers 15 residues. CDR3: CATSRDRTVVPEAFF.

The chain combines TRBV5-1 with TRBJ1-2; checking the TCRdb D call of TRBD1 is not possible without DNA. The CDR3 is 14 residues long. Germline lookup yields CDR1 SGHRS and CDR2 YFSETQ. CDR3: CASSLADRDNGYTF.

The rearrangement links TRBV20-1 to TRBJ2-7; the D call from TCRdb, TRBD2, cannot be confirmed without DNA. Germline CDR1 DFQATT, CDR2 SNEGSKA (reference sequence). The CDR3 sequence is 15 residues long. CDR3 sequence: CSARDLAGNRYEQYF.

The CDR3 is CSARQGVGRETQYF. The chain carries TRBV20-1 and TRBJ2-5; TCRdb's D gene call, TRBD1, goes unchecked for lack of DNA. Germline V gene sequence: CDR1 DFQATT, CDR2 SNEGSKA (reference sequence). This CDR3 is built from 14 residues.

This chain links TRBV24-1 with TRBJ2-7; TCRdb designates TRBD1, a call that cannot be tested without DNA. The germline V gene has CDR1 KGHDR and CDR2 SFDVKD. This CDR3 spans 17 amino acids. The CDR3 spells CATSPGTGVSSIYEQYF.

The V and J genes are TRBV3-1 and TRBJ2-7. The CDR3 is made up of 12 amino acids. Germline V gives CDR1 LGHDT, CDR2 YNNKEL (reference sequence). The CDR3 is CASSGLDYEQYF.

This chain uses TRBV10-3 with TRBJ1-3; TCRdb outputs TRBD1, but without DNA this stays unchecked. From germline, CDR1 is ENHRY and CDR2 SYGVKD. This CDR3 region has 13 residues. CDR3 sequence: CAIMMTVGDTIYF.

The chain combines TRBV29-1 with TRBJ1-1; TCRdb's D call of TRBD1 is untestable without DNA. CDR3 size: 14 residues. Germline V gives CDR1 SQVTM, CDR2 ANQGSEA. This CDR3 reads CSVVVTGFVPEAFF. Variable domain in full (rest from reference TRBV29-1 and TRBJ1-1): SAVISQKPSRDICQRGTSLTIQCQVDSQVTMMFWYRQQPGQSLTLIATANQGSEATYESGFVIDKFPISRPNLTFSTLTVSNMSPEDSSIYLCSVVVTGFVPEAFFGQGTRLTVV.

CDR3 protein: CASSQARGSYNEQFF. V usage is TRBV4-1 and J usage is TRBJ2-1. Germline CDR1 is MGHRA and CDR2 is YSYEKL. The CDR3 length is 15 residues.

The rearrangement links TRBV7-3 to TRBJ2-1; the D call from TCRdb, TRBD2, cannot be confirmed without DNA. The CDR3 covers 15 residues. CDR1 and CDR2 from the germline V gene are SGHTA and FQGTGA. The CDR3 reads CASSSGLAAVDEQFF.

The rearrangement links TRBV7-9 to TRBJ1-1; TCRdb's D call, TRBD1, is unchecked because there is no DNA. CDR1 is SEHNR and CDR2 is FQNEAQ in the germline V gene (reference sequence). The length of the CDR3 is 14 residues. The CDR3 is CASSQNTGQGVTFF.

The CDR3 reads CAWSGLARGGNNEQFF. The genes are TRBV30 and TRBJ2-1. Germline-derived CDR1 and CDR2 are GTSNPN and SVGIG (reference sequence). The CDR3 covers 16 residues. Full variable domain (remainder filled in from reference TRBV30 and TRBJ2-1): SQTIHQWPATLVQPVGSPLSLECTVEGTSNPNLYWYRQAAGRGLQLLFYSVGIGQISSEVPQNLSASRPQDRQFILSSKKLLLSDSGFYLCAWSGLARGGNNEQFFGPGTRLTVL.

The chain uses TRBV5-1 and TRBJ2-1. Germline V CDR1 and CDR2: SGHRS, YFSETQ. This CDR3 region has 14 residues. The CDR3 reads CASRQRWGYNEQFF.

The V and J genes are TRBV5-4 and TRBJ2-6; the D call from TCRdb, TRBD1, cannot be confirmed without DNA. The germline CDR1 and CDR2 sequences are SGHNT and YYREEE (reference sequence). The CDR3 loop spans 17 amino acids. CDR3 amino acids: CASSATGITAGANVLTF.

V and J are TRBV7-6 and TRBJ2-1; TCRdb reports TRBD2, a call that lacks DNA to check it against. Germline V CDR1 and CDR2: SGHVS, FNYEAQ. The CDR3 has 19 amino acids. CDR3 protein: CASSFSPPRASGRDREQFF.

The chain combines TRBV14 with TRBJ2-3. The CDR3 spans 16 residues. In germline, CDR1 is SGHDN, CDR2 FVKESK. CDR3 sequence: CASSQFDPVGTDTQYF.

The V and J genes are TRBV4-1 and TRBJ2-3; the TCRdb call, TRBD1, lacks DNA for checking. The CDR3 is made up of 16 amino acids. CDR1 MGHRA and CDR2 YSYEKL come from the germline V gene. The CDR3 reads CASSLSGVQPTDTQYF.

The rearrangement uses TRBV29-1 and TRBJ2-4. The CDR3 sequence is 13 residues long. The germline gives CDR1 SQVTM, CDR2 ANQGSEA. CDR3 residues: CSVEGLAENIQYF.

The chain carries TRBV4-1 and TRBJ2-3; the D gene TCRdb calls, TRBD1, cannot be checked with no DNA. Germline V CDR1 and CDR2: MGHRA, YSYEKL. This CDR3 spans 16 amino acids. This CDR3 is CASSQDNRGHTDTQYF.

The chain joins TRBV20-1 to TRBJ1-6; without DNA, the TCRdb call of TRBD1 cannot be checked. CDR1 and CDR2 from the germline V gene are DFQATT and SNEGSKA (reference sequence). The CDR3 consists of 15 residues. The CDR3 reads CSARGGQSYNSPLHF.

The chain uses TRBV6-5 and TRBJ2-5; checking the TCRdb D call of TRBD1 is not possible without DNA. Per the germline V gene, CDR1 is MNHEY and CDR2 is SVGAGI. The CDR3 covers 16 residues. The CDR3 protein is CASSYPRFGTEETQYF.

This chain links TRBV28 with TRBJ1-1. Germline loops: CDR1 MDHEN, CDR2 SYDVKM. There are 13 residues in the CDR3. This CDR3 reads CASSQRGPTEAFF. The whole variable domain, filled in from reference TRBV28 and TRBJ1-1, reads DVKVTQSSRYLVKRTGEKVFLECVQDMDHENMFWYRQDPGLGLRLIYFSYDVKMKEKGDIPEGYSVSREKKERFSLILESASTNQTSMYLCASSQRGPTEAFFGQGTRLTVV.

The rearrangement links TRBV7-9 to TRBJ1-2; TCRdb indicates TRBD1, and absent DNA this call remains unverified. Germline loops: CDR1 SEHNR, CDR2 FQNEAQ (reference sequence). The CDR3 totals 14 residues. The CDR3 sequence: CASSALTGGPGYTF.